These 32 T cell receptor beta chains were all obtained from the same sample, sequenced in a study of T cell responses to AZD1222 COVID-19 vaccine. Only in-frame clones appear in the TCRdb table, and some are missing; sequencing was by immunoSEQ multiplex PCR. The table records fewer than 200,000 clones, about 86% of them present only once. The sequences come from peripheral blood, collected 28 days after the second AZD1222 dose. These receptors were taken from an adult who received the AZD1222 COVID-19 vaccine.

The gene calls are TRBV7-9 and TRBJ1-4, with D possibly TRBD1 on 5 matching bases. CDR1 and CDR2 from the germline V gene are SEHNR and FQNEAQ (reference sequence). The CDR3 is made up of 13 amino acids. The V end lost 4 bases, the J end lost 13 bases, and 16 bases lay between the germline ends. The DNA for the CDR3 is TGTGCCAGCAGCTCGACAGATAAGGCGAGACTGTTTTTT. Translation: CASSSTDKARLFF.

The chain links TRBV7-2 to TRBJ2-5, with unresolved D. This CDR3 has 15 amino acids. V lost 2 bases, J lost 2 bases, and 12 bases lay in between. Looked up from germline, CDR1 is SGHTA and CDR2 is FQGNSA. The CDR3 spells CASSLTGPKQETQYF. CDR3 bases: TGTGCCAGCAGCTTAACTGGACCAAAACAAGAGACCCAGTACTTC.

This clone was detected a few times. The rearrangement links TRBV25-1 to TRBJ1-2; D gene uncertain. The germline V gene encodes CDR1 MGHDK and CDR2 SYGVNS. V shed 8 bases and J shed 1 base, with 11 bases lying between them. The CDR3 has 13 residues. The CDR3 sequence: CASEDGFNYGYTF. CDR3 nucleotides: TGTGCCAGCGAGGACGGGTTTAACTATGGCTACACCTTC.

The rearrangement joins TRBV4-2 to TRBJ1-5; no firm D call. The CDR3 loop spans 16 amino acids. Germline V gene lookup returns CDR1 LGHNA and CDR2 YNFKEQ. Trimming pared 0 bases from V and 2 bases from J, leaving 11 bases between. CDR3 in amino acids: CASSQETQVGNQPQHF. The CDR3 DNA follows: TGTGCCAGCAGCCAAGAAACGCAGGTGGGCAATCAGCCCCAGCATTTT.

The rearrangement links TRBV30 to TRBJ1-1, with a tentative D call TRBD1 (6 bases). This CDR3 is 13 amino acids long. The germline V gene has CDR1 GTSNPN and CDR2 SVGIG (reference sequence). V was cut by 7 bases and J by 0 bases, with 12 bases left in between. The CDR3 is CAYAQGLNTEAFF. The CDR3 bases are TGTGCCTACGCTCAGGGGCTGAACACTGAAGCTTTCTTT.

The chain combines TRBV27 with TRBJ1-3; no firm D call. Per the germline V gene, CDR1 is MNHEY and CDR2 is SMNVEV (reference sequence). The CDR3 sequence is 15 residues long. With 5 bases removed from V and 0 bases from J, the gap between germline ends came to 11 bases. CDR3 DNA sequence: TGTGCCAGCAGTCCCAATATAGGCTCTGGAAACACCATATATTTT. Translating it yields CASSPNIGSGNTIYF.

This clone has a single count. This chain connects TRBV28 to TRBJ2-2; perhaps TRBD1 as D (7 bases). The CDR3 covers 16 residues. Germline lookup yields CDR1 MDHEN and CDR2 SYDVKM. Deletions cut 3 bases from V and 3 bases from J, with 14 bases between. The CDR3 is CASSFGGGLDTGELFF. The CDR3, as DNA: TGTGCCAGCAGTTTTGGAGGGGGCCTCGACACCGGGGAGCTGTTTTTT.

The chain couples TRBV5-5 to TRBJ1-5; no firm D call. Germline CDR1 SGHKS, CDR2 YYEKEE (reference sequence). This CDR3 has 15 amino acids. Trimming took off 3 bases at V and 6 bases at J, with 16 bases between the two ends. The CDR3 sequence is CASSSFSRQPQPQHF. The CDR3 DNA sequence: TGTGCCAGCAGCTCCTTTTCCCGACAACCTCAGCCCCAGCATTTT.

The chain is built from TRBV4-2 and TRBJ2-7, with a possible D match to TRBD2 (6 bases). The CDR3 spans 16 residues. Germline V CDR1 and CDR2: LGHNA, YNFKEQ. Trimming cost V 4 bases and J 1 base, with 17 bases left between them. CDR3 amino acids: CASSPRGGTWSYEQYF. The CDR3 nucleotides are TGTGCCAGCAGCCCAAGAGGAGGGACTTGGTCCTACGAGCAGTACTTC.

The chain has TRBV2 and TRBJ2-1; D gene ambiguous. The germline V and J ends were trimmed by 4 bases and 4 bases, with 8 bases remaining between them. From germline, CDR1 is SNHLY and CDR2 FYNNEI. The CDR3 totals 13 residues. Here the CDR3 reads CASSAIGYNEQFF. The CDR3 DNA reads TGTGCCAGCAGTGCTATTGGATACAATGAGCAGTTCTTC.

The V call is TRBV7-9, the J call TRBJ2-2, with 8 bases identical to TRBD2. V shed 4 bases and J 6 bases; nucleotides not matched to a gene: 4. The length of the CDR3 is 14 residues. Germline assignment: CDR1 SEHNR and CDR2 FQNEAQ (reference sequence). The CDR3 DNA sequence: TGTGCCAGCAGCTACAGCGGGGGATCCGGGGAGCTGTTTTTT. Encoded protein: CASSYSGGSGELFF.

The rearrangement uses TRBV4-1 and TRBJ2-3, with no clear D. CDR1 MGHRA and CDR2 YSYEKL come from the germline V gene. This CDR3 spans 16 amino acids. V lost 4 bases and J 1 base, leaving 15 bases between the germline ends. CDR3 in amino acids: CASSPTGGVGTDTQYF. CDR3 bases: TGCGCCAGCAGCCCAACCGGTGGTGTAGGCACAGATACGCAGTATTTT.

For this clone: The CDR3 does not end in the conserved phenylalanine or tryptophan, so this is likely a read error. It is unclear where the CDR3 begins or ends on the DNA, so no DNA is shown, and the CDR3 is as TCRdb lists it. The chain combines TRBV21-1 with TRBJ2-3; the D call of TRBD1 is as the table states it, not checked on the DNA. TRBV21-1 is a known pseudogene. The CDR3 spans 11 residues, counting both ends. The CDR3 is CASSTQKFPYV.

The chain recombines TRBV19 with TRBJ2-2; D possibly uses TRBD1 or TRBD2 (5 bases each). Germline loops: CDR1 LNHDA, CDR2 SQIVND (reference sequence). Trimming removed 7 bases at V and 4 bases at J, with 13 bases between. There are 14 residues in the CDR3. CDR3 protein: CASTDGALTGELFF. As DNA, the CDR3 is TGTGCCAGTACCGACGGGGCGCTCACCGGGGAGCTGTTTTTT.

The rearrangement uses TRBV19 and TRBJ1-4; D remains ambiguous. Germline loops: CDR1 LNHDA, CDR2 SQIVND (reference sequence). The CDR3 runs to 13 residues. V lost 3 bases to trimming and J lost 4 bases, with 6 bases between them. The CDR3, as DNA: TGTGCCAGTAGTATCGGGTTTAATGAAAAACTGTTTTTT. Encoded protein: CASSIGFNEKLFF.

J is TRBJ2-7 and V is TRBV6-5; possibly TRBD1 for D (5 bases). This CDR3 has 14 amino acids. V was shortened by 6 bases and J by 2 bases, with 14 bases between the two germline ends. Germline V gene data show CDR1 as MNHEY and CDR2 as SVGAGI. The CDR3 region is CASRTRTGTYEQYF. CDR3 nucleotide sequence: TGTGCCAGCAGAACCCGTACAGGTACCTACGAGCAGTACTTC.

The rearrangement links TRBV28 to TRBJ2-1, with D tentatively TRBD1 (6 bases). The germline V gene has CDR1 MDHEN and CDR2 SYDVKM. V was trimmed by 10 bases and J by 0 bases, leaving 19 bases between them. The CDR3 spans 16 residues. CDR3 amino acids: CATIDTRGTSYNEQFF. For the CDR3, the DNA is TGTGCCACCATAGATACTAGGGGGACCTCCTACAATGAGCAGTTCTTC. The full variable domain, completed using reference TRBV28 and TRBJ2-1, is DVKVTQSSRYLVKRTGEKVFLECVQDMDHENMFWYRQDPGLGLRLIYFSYDVKMKEKGDIPEGYSVSREKKERFSLILESASTNQTSMYLCATIDTRGTSYNEQFFGPGTRLTVL.

Only a few counts were recorded for this clone. V usage is TRBV5-1 and J usage is TRBJ1-3; D uncertain. Germline CDR1 SGHRS, CDR2 YFSETQ. The CDR3 sequence is 15 residues long. V lost 0 bases and J 0 bases, leaving 7 bases between the germline ends. The DNA for the CDR3 is TGCGCCAGCAGCTTGGCCCTAAGCTCTGGAAACACCATATATTTT. This gives the protein CASSLALSSGNTIYF.

This sequence joins TRBV4-1 and TRBJ2-7, with 8 bases matching TRBD1. The V gene end was trimmed by 2 bases and the J gene end by 6 bases; junction bases not matched to a gene: 3. The CDR3 sequence is 13 residues long. In germline, CDR1 is MGHRA, CDR2 YSYEKL. This CDR3 reads CASSQRTGSEQYF. DNA of the CDR3: TGCGCCAGCAGCCAACGGACAGGGTCCGAGCAGTACTTC.

The rearrangement links TRBV3-1 (or the pseudogene TRBV3-2) to TRBJ2-3; D may be TRBD2 (5 bases). Trimming removed 2 bases from V and 4 bases from J, with 13 bases in between. The CDR3 totals 15 residues. Germline loops: CDR1 LGHDT, CDR2 YNNKEL (reference sequence). The CDR3 DNA is TGTGCCAGCAGCCAATCGTGGACCGGGGCAGATACGCAGTATTTT. It specifies CASSQSWTGADTQYF.

The chain is built from TRBV28 and TRBJ1-2; D is ambiguous. The V end was cut by 4 bases, the J end by 0 bases, with 15 bases between. The CDR3 runs 16 residues. Germline lookup yields CDR1 MDHEN and CDR2 SYDVKM. CDR3 DNA: TGTGCCAGCAGTTCGCCCAGGAGGCAAGCTAACTATGGCTACACCTTC. This gives the protein CASSSPRRQANYGYTF.

This chain joins TRBV24-1 and TRBJ2-2, with D possibly TRBD1 on 5 matching bases. The CDR3 consists of 17 residues. Germline CDR1 KGHDR, CDR2 SFDVKD. The germline V and J ends were trimmed by 0 bases and 3 bases, with 13 bases remaining between them. CDR3: CATSDLYQGSYTGELFF. As DNA, the CDR3 is TGTGCCACCAGTGATTTGTACCAGGGATCGTACACCGGGGAGCTGTTTTTT.

CDR3 coding DNA: TGTGCCAGCAGTTACTCGCGCGGGTTGGGCACTGAAGCTTTCTTT. Its protein product is CASSYSRGLGTEAFF. The gene calls are TRBV6-5 and TRBJ1-1; D not resolved. Trimming removed 0 bases at V and 4 bases at J, with 12 bases between. The CDR3 is made up of 15 amino acids. The germline gives CDR1 MNHEY, CDR2 SVGAGI.

This clone appeared a single time. The chain links TRBV3-1 (or the pseudogene TRBV3-2) to TRBJ2-7; D not certain. In germline, CDR1 is LGHDT, CDR2 YNNKEL (reference sequence). Trimming cost V 3 bases and J 6 bases, with 15 bases left between them. This CDR3 has 14 amino acids. The CDR3 nucleotides are TGTGCCAGCAGCCAGACCCAAGGAATCGGCGAGCAGTACTTC. Protein product: CASSQTQGIGEQYF.

The chain combines TRBV7-3 with TRBJ1-2; 9 nucleotides match TRBD1. V dropped 5 bases and J dropped 8; count of bases not matched to a gene: 12. The CDR3 spans 15 residues. Germline values: CDR1 SGHTA, CDR2 FQGTGA. The CDR3 protein is CASSPDADRGEGYTF. The CDR3 DNA follows: TGTGCCAGCAGCCCTGATGCGGACAGGGGTGAAGGCTACACCTTC.

This sequence joins TRBV7-2 and TRBJ1-1; D is unclear. V was shortened by 5 bases and J by 2 bases, with 9 bases between the two germline ends. Germline loops: CDR1 SGHTA, CDR2 FQGNSA. There are 13 residues in the CDR3. The CDR3 is CASSVTPNTEAFF. The CDR3 DNA is TGTGCCAGCAGCGTGACACCCAACACTGAAGCTTTCTTT.

The CDR3 reads CASSFLGQGALLGGNTIYF. For the CDR3, the DNA is TGTGCCAGCAGCTTCCTCGGACAGGGCGCCCTCTTAGGCGGAAACACCATATATTTT. This chain uses TRBV7-2 with TRBJ1-3, with 8 bases matching TRBD1. Trimming cost V 3 bases and J 4 bases; bases outside gene matches: 17. CDR3 length: 19 residues. Germline V gene sequence: CDR1 SGHTA, CDR2 FQGNSA. The variable domain in full, completed from reference TRBV7-2 and TRBJ1-3, reads GAGVSQSPSNKVTEKGKDVELRCDPISGHTALYWYRQSLGQGLEFLIYFQGNSAPDKSGLPSDRFSAERTGGSVSTLTIQRTQQEDSAVYLCASSFLGQGALLGGNTIYFGEGSWLTVV.

This rearrangement joins TRBV10-3 to TRBJ1-2; D remains unclear. CDR3 size: 12 residues. The germline V gene encodes CDR1 ENHRY and CDR2 SYGVKD. Trimming shortened V by 0 bases and J by 5 bases, and 4 bases separated the two germline ends. Here the CDR3 reads CAISESRYGYTF. CDR3 DNA sequence: TGTGCCATCAGTGAGTCCAGGTATGGCTACACCTTC.

J is TRBJ1-2 and V is TRBV30, with D perhaps TRBD1 (5 bases). Germline V CDR1 and CDR2: GTSNPN, SVGIG (reference sequence). Trimming stripped 2 bases from V and 6 bases from J, with 10 bases between. The CDR3 loop spans 12 amino acids. The CDR3 DNA follows: TGTGCCTGGAGTCAAGGGGAAGATGGCTACACCTTC. This encodes CAWSQGEDGYTF.

V is TRBV5-4 and J is TRBJ2-2; 7 nucleotides align to TRBD2. The germline gives CDR1 SGHNT, CDR2 YYREEE (reference sequence). The CDR3 consists of 13 residues. V trimming: 4 bases; J trimming: 7 bases; junction bases outside the gene matches: 4. CDR3 in DNA: TGTGCCAGCAGCACCGGGGGGTTCGGGGAGCTGTTTTTT. Amino acids: CASSTGGFGELFF.

This chain connects TRBV11-2 to TRBJ1-2; 8 bases fit TRBD1. This CDR3 is 14 amino acids long. CDR1 and CDR2 from the germline V gene are SGHAT and FQNNGV. The ends lost 1 base at V and 7 bases at J; junction bases unmatched: 5. The CDR3 protein is CASSLAGGAGGYTF. The CDR3 region has the DNA TGTGCCAGCAGCTTAGCAGGGGGCGCGGGTGGCTACACCTTC.

In this sample, this clone turned up a few times. This chain links TRBV14 with TRBJ2-3; no clear D gene. Germline lookup yields CDR1 SGHDN and CDR2 FVKESK. Trimming cost V 0 bases and J 3 bases, with 10 bases left between them. The CDR3 is 15 residues long. CDR3 nucleotides: TGTGCCAGCAGCCAAGATGCAGTCGGTACAGATACGCAGTATTTT. Residues: CASSQDAVGTDTQYF.